These 9 T cell receptor beta chains were all obtained from the same sample, sequenced in a study of type 1 regulatory T cells. TCRdb re-derived calls from the reads in MiXCR, one entry per CDR3 protein. In the table there are 24,000 or so distinct CDR3 sequences, around 47% of which are singletons. For these TCRs, the target antigens are not known. Sequenced: cultured T cells, either the whole culture or a sorted T cell fraction (not recorded which). These receptors originate from a human donor in good health.

The rearrangement joins TRBV5-6 to TRBJ1-4; 9 bases are shared with TRBD1. The CDR3 spans 15 residues. V trimming: 4 bases; J trimming: 8 bases; junction bases outside the gene matches: 9. The germline V gene encodes CDR1 SGHDT and CDR2 YYEEEE. The CDR3 region is CASSGWDRVEEKLFF. CDR3 sequence (DNA): TGTGCCAGCAGCGGGTGGGACAGGGTAGAGGAAAAACTGTTTTTT.

For this clonotype: A read error may account for a junction end that differs from germline. The V call is TRBV12-5, the J call TRBJ2-7; possible D gene TRBD2, 7 bases. The germline CDR1 and CDR2 sequences are LGHNT and FRNRAP. The CDR3 covers 16 residues. CDR3 DNA: TGTGCTTGTGGTGCTTGGGGGCGGGGGTCTCCCTACGAGCAGTACTTC. It codes for CACGAWGRGSPYEQYF.

The J gene is TRBJ2-5, the V gene TRBV6-2 or TRBV6-3; D is undetermined. Germline V gives CDR1 MNHEY, CDR2 SVGEGT. The germline V and J ends were trimmed by 2 bases and 5 bases, with 9 bases remaining between them. This CDR3 has 13 amino acids. CDR3 amino acids: CASSYRDRETQYF. DNA of the CDR3: TGTGCCAGCAGTTACAGGGATAGGGAGACCCAGTACTTC.

The chain uses TRBV7-2 and TRBJ1-2; tentative D call: TRBD1 (6 bases). CDR3 length equals 14 residues. Germline V lookup: CDR1 SGHTA, CDR2 FQGNSA. V was shortened by 5 bases and J by 4 bases, with 14 bases between the two germline ends. The chain's CDR3 is CASSPPGGFYGYTF. The CDR3 DNA sequence: TGTGCCAGCAGCCCCCCCGGGGGCTTCTATGGCTACACCTTC.

This clonotype was found a few times. The CDR3 is CASSLAGTVNTEAFF. The CDR3 nucleotides are TGTGCCAGCAGCTTAGCCGGGACAGTGAACACTGAAGCTTTCTTT. This chain connects TRBV7-2 to TRBJ1-1; 7 bases line up with TRBD1. The germline V gene encodes CDR1 SGHTA and CDR2 FQGNSA. This CDR3 spans 15 amino acids. V gave up 0 bases and J gave up 0 bases; unmatched junction bases: 1.

The sample holds a few counts of this clonotype. The rearrangement uses TRBV28 and TRBJ2-5; D is tentatively TRBD1 or TRBD2 (6 bases each). The CDR3 is 13 amino acids. Trimming shortened V by 8 bases and J by 7 bases, and 17 bases separated the two germline ends. Germline assignment: CDR1 MDHEN and CDR2 SYDVKM. CDR3 in amino acids: CASASGGPRTQYF. In nucleotides, the CDR3 is TGTGCCAGCGCTTCTGGGGGGCCTCGGACCCAGTACTTC.

This clonotype is classed as medium-sized (0.01 to 0.1%). This chain joins TRBV12-3 or TRBV12-4 and TRBJ1-1, with D tentatively TRBD1 (6 bases). V was clipped by 6 bases and J by 1 base, with 18 bases between them. The CDR3 has 16 residues. The DNA for the CDR3 is TGTGCCAGCAGCCCGGGACACCTCGGCGGGAACACTGAAGCTTTCTTT. Translated: CASSPGHLGGNTEAFF.

The chain has TRBV19 and TRBJ1-2, with 7 bases fitting TRBD1. Germline V gene sequence: CDR1 LNHDA, CDR2 SQIVND (reference sequence). This CDR3 has 14 residues. The ends lost 7 bases at V and 4 bases at J; junction bases unmatched: 9. CDR3 amino acids: CASIARDRVYGYTF. CDR3 coding DNA: TGTGCCAGTATTGCCCGTGACAGGGTCTATGGCTACACCTTC.

This clonotype has more than one count but fewer than ten. DNA of the CDR3: TGTGCCAGCAGTTACTGGTCTGTTTGGGGGTCTGAAGCTTTCTTT. Translation gives CASSYWSVWGSEAFF. This sequence joins TRBV6-5 and TRBJ1-1, with D perhaps TRBD1 (5 bases). Germline loops: CDR1 MNHEY, CDR2 SVGAGI. V was shortened by 1 base and J by 6 bases, with 15 bases between the two germline ends. The CDR3 extends over 15 amino acids.